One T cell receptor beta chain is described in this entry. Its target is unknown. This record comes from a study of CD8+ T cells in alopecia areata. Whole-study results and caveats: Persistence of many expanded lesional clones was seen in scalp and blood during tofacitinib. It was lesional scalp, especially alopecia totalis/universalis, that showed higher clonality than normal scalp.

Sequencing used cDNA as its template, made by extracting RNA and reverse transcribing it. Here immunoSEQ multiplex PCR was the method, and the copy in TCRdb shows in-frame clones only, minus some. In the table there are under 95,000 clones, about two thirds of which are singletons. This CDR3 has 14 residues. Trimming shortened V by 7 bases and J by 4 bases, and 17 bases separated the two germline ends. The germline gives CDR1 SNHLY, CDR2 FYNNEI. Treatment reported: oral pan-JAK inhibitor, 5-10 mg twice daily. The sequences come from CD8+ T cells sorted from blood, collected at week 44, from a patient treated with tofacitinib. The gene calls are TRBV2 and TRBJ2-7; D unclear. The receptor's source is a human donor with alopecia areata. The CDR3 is CASKDPHLDYEQYF. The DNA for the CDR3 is TGTGCCAGCAAAGACCCCCATCTTGATTACGAGCAGTACTTC.